This entry lists 29 T cell receptor beta chains sequenced from one sample in a study of CD8+CD57+ T cells in acquired aplastic anemia. TCR beta VDJ and CDR3 profiling used genomic DNA as template. TCRdb called the reads again in MiXCR, with one record for every CDR3 protein. The sample lists about 58,000 distinct CDR3 sequences, approximately 50% seen once, with about 15% in the top ten. Whoever was chosen for sequencing had shown CD8+CD57+ cell expansion by flow cytometry. Source material: sorted CD4+, CD8+, or CD8+CD57+ T cells (not recorded which) from PBMCs. The receptors come from a human donor with aplastic anemia.

The chain combines TRBV25-1 with TRBJ2-1; 12 nucleotides agree with TRBD1. J lost 13 bases, V lost 10 bases, and 11 bases had no gene match. CDR1 is MGHDK, CDR2 SYGVNS, per germline. The CDR3 sequence is 13 residues long. In nucleotides, the CDR3 is TGTGCCACCTCAGGGGACAGGGGGCCCCTTCAGTTCTTC. Protein product: CATSGDRGPLQFF.

This chain links TRBV29-1 with TRBJ1-2; 11 bases match TRBD1. The germline CDR1 and CDR2 sequences are SQVTM and ANQGSEA. Germline trimming cut 6 bases from V and 2 bases from J; bases unmatched to any gene: 5. The CDR3 contains 14 residues. In nucleotides, the CDR3 is TGCAGCGTCCAGGACAGGGGGCAAAACTATGGCTACACCTTC. It specifies CSVQDRGQNYGYTF.

In regard to this clonotype: A much larger clone is a single base away; this may be a read error. The CDR3 DNA follows: TGTGCCAGCAGCTGGGGACAGGGGGCCTACGAGCAGTACTTC. Its protein product is CASSWGQGAYEQYF. This chain uses TRBV7-6 with TRBJ2-7; TRBD1 aligns across 11 bases. The V gene's germline CDR1 is SGHVS and CDR2 FNYEAQ. The CDR3 runs to 14 residues. Trimming cost V 4 bases and J 2 bases; bases outside gene matches: 1. The variable domain in full, with the rest retrieved from reference TRBV7-6 and TRBJ2-7, is GAGVSQSPRYKVTKRGQDVALRCDPISGHVSLYWYRQALGQGPEFLTYFNYEAQQDKSGLPNDRFSAERPEGSISTLTIQRTEQRDSAMYRCASSWGQGAYEQYFGPGTRLTVT.

Ten or more counts support this clonotype. The chain couples TRBV11-2 to TRBJ2-7, with 8 bases fitting TRBD1. V shed 4 bases and J 6 bases; nucleotides not matched to a gene: 8. The CDR3 loop spans 14 amino acids. From germline, CDR1 is SGHAT and CDR2 FQNNGV. In DNA, the CDR3 is TGTGCCAGCAGCTCGACAGGGGAAGGTGGCGAGCAGTACTTC. This gives the protein CASSSTGEGGEQYF.

This clonotype has more than one count but fewer than ten. Written as DNA, the CDR3 is TGTGCCAGCAGCAAACAGGGGCGGGGCTATGGCTACACCTTC. The encoded protein is CASSKQGRGYGYTF. The V and J genes are TRBV13 and TRBJ1-2; 7 bases line up with TRBD1. Germline assignment: CDR1 PRHDT and CDR2 FYEKMQ (reference sequence). The CDR3 runs 14 residues. Germline trimming cut 5 bases from V and 4 bases from J; bases unmatched to any gene: 7.

This chain joins TRBV5-1 and TRBJ2-3; 11 bases match TRBD2. The CDR3 consists of 18 residues. V lost 3 bases to trimming and J lost 0 bases; unmatched junction nucleotides: 9. The germline V gene encodes CDR1 SGHRS and CDR2 YFSETQ. The CDR3 DNA is TGCGCCAGCAGCTCTACCGGGACTAGCGGTACTAGCACAGATACGCAGTATTTT. Translated, it gives CASSSTGTSGTSTDTQYF.

This clonotype turned up a few times. This sequence joins TRBV10-3 and TRBJ1-1, with 7 positions matching TRBD1. The V gene end was trimmed by 10 bases and the J gene end by 5 bases; junction bases not matched to a gene: 10. The germline gives CDR1 ENHRY, CDR2 SYGVKD. The CDR3 has 13 residues. The CDR3 here is CATKKGAETEAFF. The CDR3 bases are TGTGCCACCAAAAAGGGGGCAGAAACTGAAGCTTTCTTT.

Remarks on this clonotype: Because the CDR3's place on the DNA is in doubt, the DNA is left out and the CDR3 is given as listed by TCRdb. The CDR3 sequence is CTSSVGSGNTIHF. V gene TRBV10-1 combines with J gene TRBJ1-3. Germline V gene data show CDR1 as WNHNN and CDR2 as SYGVQD (reference sequence). Inclusive of both ends, the CDR3 amounts to 13 amino acids.

The chain employs TRBV15 and TRBJ2-5, with D possibly being TRBD1 or TRBD2 (5 bases each). This CDR3 is built from 14 residues. Trimming took 4 bases from V and 5 from J, leaving 14 bases between them. The germline gives CDR1 LNHNV, CDR2 YYDKDF (reference sequence). CDR3 residues: CATSTKGRGETQYF. CDR3 DNA sequence: TGTGCCACCAGCACGAAGGGGCGCGGGGAGACCCAGTACTTC.

This clonotype was seen repeatedly, ten times or more. The chain employs TRBV7-8 and TRBJ2-7; D perhaps matches TRBD1 (5 bases). The CDR3 loop spans 14 amino acids. Germline assignment: CDR1 SGHVS and CDR2 FQNEAQ. V was shortened by 3 bases and J by 0 bases, with 9 bases between the two germline ends. CDR3: CASSFRGNSYEQYF. The CDR3 bases are TGTGCCAGCAGCTTTAGGGGCAACTCCTACGAGCAGTACTTC.

The table lists this clonotype with many counts. The J gene is TRBJ2-6, the V gene TRBV25-1; 9 bases are a match to TRBD1. Germline CDR1 and CDR2: MGHDK and SYGVNS. The CDR3 totals 16 residues. V was pared by 7 bases and J by 0 bases, with 4 bases of the junction left unmatched. The CDR3 sequence is CASMGQGNSGANVLTF. The CDR3 region has the DNA TGTGCCAGCATGGGACAGGGCAACTCTGGGGCCAACGTCCTGACTTTC. Full variable domain (outside the CDR3, taken from reference TRBV25-1 and TRBJ2-6): EADIYQTPRYLVIGTGKKITLECSQTMGHDKMYWYQQDPGMELHLIHYSYGVNSTEKGDLSSESTVSRIRTEHFPLTLESARPSHTSQYLCASMGQGNSGANVLTFGAGSRLTVL.

The gene calls are TRBV7-9 and TRBJ1-4; D is unresolved. V was pared by 9 bases and J by 7 bases, with 12 bases between. In germline, CDR1 is SEHNR, CDR2 FQNEAQ (reference sequence). The CDR3 sequence is 12 residues long. CDR3 residues: CASSIIGEKLFF. For the CDR3, the DNA is TGTGCCAGTAGTATAATTGGTGAAAAACTGTTTTTT.

The table lists this clonotype with many counts. A read error may account for a junction end that differs from germline. The chain has TRBV7-6 and TRBJ2-5; D not certain. Looked up from germline, CDR1 is SGHVS and CDR2 is FNYEAQ. The CDR3 loop spans 17 amino acids. For the CDR3, the DNA is TGTGCCGGCAGCTTAGGACCGGAATTTATCGTCCAAGAGACCCAGTACTTC. Its protein product is CAGSLGPEFIVQETQYF.

The chain combines TRBV10-3 with TRBJ1-6, with 7 positions matching TRBD1. Germline trimming cut 8 bases from V and 7 bases from J; bases unmatched to any gene: 8. CDR3 length equals 14 residues. Looked up from germline, CDR1 is ENHRY and CDR2 is SYGVKD. Here the CDR3 DNA reads TGTGCCATCGGGAGAACAGGGGACAATTCACCCCTCCACTTT. It yields the protein CAIGRTGDNSPLHF.

This clonotype was observed many times. This rearrangement joins TRBV4-1 to TRBJ2-3; D is unresolved. V lost 1 base to trimming and J lost 6 bases, with 5 bases between them. Germline V gene sequence: CDR1 MGHRA, CDR2 YSYEKL. There are 12 residues in the CDR3. The CDR3 reads CASSQALDTQYF. CDR3 DNA sequence: TGCGCCAGCAGCCAAGCCCTCGATACGCAGTATTTT.

This clonotype was seen repeatedly, ten times or more. J is TRBJ1-2 and V is TRBV7-6, with D possibly being TRBD1 (6 bases). This CDR3 comprises 13 residues. Looked up from germline, CDR1 is SGHVS and CDR2 is FNYEAQ. V shed 2 bases and J shed 6 bases, with 10 bases lying between them. The CDR3 sequence: CASSLSGADGYTF. CDR3 coding DNA: TGTGCCAGCAGCTTATCAGGGGCAGATGGCTACACCTTC.

The chain combines TRBV20-1 with TRBJ1-5, with TRBD1 matching 9 bases. V shed 6 bases, J shed 5 bases, and the junction held 5 bases outside the gene matches. Germline values: CDR1 DFQATT, CDR2 SNEGSKA (reference sequence). The CDR3 covers 13 residues. CDR3 nucleotides: TGCAGTGCCGCTCGGGACAGGGATCAGCCCCAGCATTTT. Its protein is CSAARDRDQPQHF.

The V gene is TRBV2, the J gene TRBJ2-7, with no clear D. The V end was cut by 7 bases, the J end by 3 bases, with 16 bases between. The V gene's germline CDR1 is SNHLY and CDR2 FYNNEI. There are 14 residues in the CDR3. CDR3 nucleotides: TGTGCCAGCAACCCGGTGGACCTTCTCTACGAGCAGTACTTC. Encoded protein: CASNPVDLLYEQYF.

The CDR3 loop is CASSIGPGGETQYF. For the CDR3, the DNA is TGTGCCAGTAGTATTGGTCCTGGGGGGGAGACCCAGTACTTC. This rearrangement joins TRBV19 to TRBJ2-5; D possibly corresponds to TRBD2 (6 bases). This CDR3 has 14 amino acids. The germline V gene encodes CDR1 LNHDA and CDR2 SQIVND (reference sequence). The V and J ends lost 3 bases and 5 bases respectively, with 13 bases between them.

V is TRBV12-3 or TRBV12-4 and J is TRBJ2-7; 11 bases match TRBD1. V shed 3 bases and J 5 bases; nucleotides not matched to a gene: 3. The CDR3 runs to 14 residues. CDR3 loop: CASSFGTGGDEQYF. In DNA, the CDR3 is TGTGCCAGCAGTTTCGGGACAGGGGGAGACGAGCAGTACTTC.

The rearrangement joins TRBV15 to TRBJ1-6; 7 bases align to TRBD1. In germline, CDR1 is LNHNV, CDR2 YYDKDF (reference sequence). Trimming cost V 4 bases and J 7 bases; bases outside gene matches: 10. This CDR3 spans 16 amino acids. The CDR3: CATSTDYPGGNSPLHF. DNA for the CDR3: TGTGCCACCAGCACCGACTATCCAGGGGGGAATTCACCCCTCCACTTT. The whole variable domain, filled in from reference TRBV15 and TRBJ1-6, reads DAMVIQNPRYQVTQFGKPVTLSCSQTLNHNVMYWYQQKSSQAPKLLFHYYDKDFNNEADTPDNFQSRRPNTSFCFLDIRSPGLGDTAMYLCATSTDYPGGNSPLHFGNGTRLTVT.

The chain uses TRBV25-1 and TRBJ2-7; the match to TRBD1 covers 7 bases. Germline values: CDR1 MGHDK, CDR2 SYGVNS. The CDR3 has 15 amino acids. Unmatched junction bases numbered 8, after V lost 6 bases and J lost 0 bases. CDR3 nucleotide sequence: TGTGCCAGCAGACCGACAGGGCAGCGCTCCTACGAGCAGTACTTC. Translating it yields CASRPTGQRSYEQYF.

This chain joins TRBV24-1 and TRBJ1-5; 11 bases line up with TRBD1. There are 16 residues in the CDR3. Germline loops: CDR1 KGHDR, CDR2 SFDVKD. Trimming at V came to 4 bases and at J to 7 bases, leaving 8 bases not matched to a gene. DNA of the CDR3: TGTGCCACCAGTGACCGCGGACAGGGGGCAGGACAGCCCCAGCATTTT. Its protein product is CATSDRGQGAGQPQHF.

A remark on this clonotype: A read error may be the cause here, since a much bigger clone is one base away. The chain uses TRBV3-1 and TRBJ2-1; TRBD1 agrees at 7 bases. Germline CDR1 reads LGHDT; CDR2 reads YNNKEL (reference sequence). The CDR3 runs to 16 residues. The CDR3 nucleotides read TGTGCCAGCAGTCCTATCCGGGACAGCTCCTACGATGAGCAGTTCTTC. Its protein product is CASSPIRDSSYDEQFF.

This clonotype was observed once. The chain employs TRBV13 and TRBJ2-7, with D unresolved. Germline V gene data show CDR1 as PRHDT and CDR2 as FYEKMQ (reference sequence). Trimming removed 6 bases at V and 5 bases at J, with 14 bases between. The CDR3 is made up of 13 amino acids. The CDR3 DNA is TGTGCCAGCAGTCCGGGCCGGAGCCACGAGCAGTACTTC. Its protein is CASSPGRSHEQYF.

In its sample, this clonotype was seen many times. The V call is TRBV6-1, the J call TRBJ1-1, with D tentatively TRBD1 (5 bases). This CDR3 spans 11 amino acids. Trimming removed 2 bases from V and 10 bases from J, with 8 bases in between. Germline V CDR1 and CDR2: MNHNS, SASEGT. The CDR3 nucleotides are TGTGCCAGCAGTGAATCAAGGGGAGCTTTCTTT. Its protein product is CASSESRGAFF.

The chain has TRBV20-1 and TRBJ1-2; weak D call: TRBD1 (6 bases). The CDR3 runs 12 residues. Germline V CDR1 and CDR2: DFQATT, SNEGSKA (reference sequence). V lost 2 bases to trimming and J lost 8 bases, with 12 bases between them. The CDR3 bases are TGCAGTGCTAGAAGTGGACAGACCGGCTACACCTTC. The encoded protein is CSARSGQTGYTF.

The genes are TRBV10-3 and TRBJ1-5; D call uncertain. Deletions cut 0 bases from V and 2 bases from J, with 8 bases between. From germline, CDR1 is ENHRY and CDR2 SYGVKD. The CDR3 totals 15 residues. The CDR3 sequence: CAISESGGRNQPQHF. The CDR3 DNA is TGTGCCATCAGTGAGTCCGGCGGTCGCAATCAGCCCCAGCATTTT.

This rearrangement joins TRBV6-1 to TRBJ2-5; TRBD2 matches at 7 bases. V dropped 7 bases and J dropped 2; count of bases not matched to a gene: 13. The CDR3 has 16 residues. Looked up from germline, CDR1 is MNHNS and CDR2 is SASEGT. CDR3 loop: CASIWGGGLRQETQYF. CDR3 DNA: TGTGCCAGCATCTGGGGGGGGGGTTTGAGACAAGAGACCCAGTACTTC.